These T cell receptor delta chains were read from a single sample in a study of delta chains in infants with herpesvirus infections. TCRdb redid the clone calls on the RT-PCR reads with CATT. The sample holds about 1,500 delta-chain clones; about 29% are singletons and the top ten take 8% to 10%. Sequenced material: peripheral blood, taken at time point 1 of longitudinal follow-up. These receptors were collected from a human donor who was a Ugandan infant, either HIV-exposed or HIV-unexposed (not recorded which). Both conserved end residues are part of each CDR3. D genes are given only for firm matches. The size entry is marked missing in some rows and otherwise reads once, few, many or a size class.

d_call,j_call,v_call,cdr3_length,clone_size,cdr3_aa,cdr3_nt
TRDD3,TRDJ1,TRDV3,18,large,CAFSVYPSWGSDADKLIF,TGTGCCTTTTCGGTTTACCCGTCGTGGGGGAGCGACGCCGATAAACTCATCTTT
TRDD3,TRDJ1,TRDV2,17,few,CACDSLLGDTYTDKLIF,TGTGCCTGTGACTCCTTACTGGGGGATACGTACACCGATAAACTCATCTTT
TRDD3,TRDJ1,TRDV1,20,medium-sized,CALGEPVTAPTWLGDTELIF,TGTGCTCTTGGGGAACCAGTGACGGCCCCAACGTGGCTGGGGGATACGGAACTCATCTTT
TRDD3,TRDJ1,TRDV2,18,-,CACEDRYDWGTYTDKLIF,TGTGCCTGTGAAGACAGATACGACTGGGGGACGTACACCGATAAACTCATCTTT
TRDD3,TRDJ1,TRDV1,17,few,CALGEGGWGIQADKLIF,TGTGCTCTTGGGGAAGGCGGATGGGGGATACAAGCCGATAAACTCATCTTT
TRDD3,TRDJ1,TRAV38-2/DV8,16,-,CAYRSAVGDTADKLIF,TGTGCTTATAGGAGCGCGGTGGGGGATACTGCCGATAAACTCATCTTT
-,TRDJ1,TRDV1,13,-,CALGELLNPKLIF,TGTGCTCTTGGGGAACTCCTTAATCCCAAACTCATCTTT
TRDD3,TRDJ1,TRDV1,21,-,CALGKAFLRSLLGDTRSKLIF,TGTGCTCTTGGGAAGGCCTTCCTACGCAGCCTACTGGGGGATACGAGAAGTAAACTCATCTTT
TRDD2,TRDJ1,TRAV29/DV5,20,medium-sized,CAARTTSYSDTFLLTDKLIF,TGTGCAGCAAGGACTACTTCCTACAGTGATACTTTCTTACTCACCGATAAACTCATCTTT
TRDD3,TRDJ3,TRDV2,20,large,CACDTLLGDSPSWDTRQMFF,TGTGCCTGTGACACCCTACTGGGGGATTCCCCCTCCTGGGACACCCGACAGATGTTTTTC
TRDD3,TRDJ1,TRDV1,19,-,CALGELGGPWGIRADELIF,TGTGCTCTTGGGGAACTGGGGGGGCCCTGGGGGATACGGGCCGATGAACTCATCTTT
TRDD3,TRDJ2,TRAV29/DV5,20,-,CAASRPYTVVLGDTGAQLFF,TGTGCAGCAAGCCGACCGTATACCGTCGTACTGGGGGATACCGGAGCACAACTCTTCTTT
-,TRDJ1,TRDV1,19,few,CALGEVLSSGTGQVDKLIF,TGTGCTCTTGGGGAAGTACTCTCCTCCGGTACGGGCCAGGTCGATAAACTCATCTTT
TRDD3,TRDJ1,TRDV2,19,-,CACDNRQYWGIRGTDKLIF,TGTGCCTGTGACAACCGTCAATACTGGGGGATACGGGGCACCGATAAACTCATCTTT
TRDD3,TRDJ1,TRDV1,25,medium-sized,CALGERYAATRTGGYAKKYTDKLIF,TGTGCTCTTGGGGAACGGTATGCTGCGACCCGTACTGGGGGATACGCAAAGAAGTACACCGATAAACTCATCTTT
TRDD3,TRDJ3,TRDV2,19,large,CACDTVGDTSSWDTRQMFF,TGTGCCTGTGACACCGTGGGGGATACCAGCTCCTGGGACACCCGACAGATGTTTTTC
TRDD3,TRDJ2,TRDV2,16,few,CACDTLGDTITAQLFF,TGTGCCTGTGACACCTTAGGGGATACAATCACAGCACAACTCTTCTTT
TRDD3,TRDJ3,TRDV1,27,-,CALGLNFPTSTGGYARTLSWDTRQMFF,TGTGCTCTTGGGCTAAACTTCCCAACTTCGACTGGGGGATACGCACGGACCCTCTCCTGGGACACCCGACAGATGTTTTTC
-,TRDJ1,TRDV1,22,large,CALGDPWLPRTGSTFYTDKLIF,TGTGCTCTTGGCGACCCTTGGCTACCACGTACTGGGTCGACCTTTTACACCGATAAACTCATCTTT
TRDD2,TRDJ2,TRDV1,18,large,CALGNPPYFPTETAQLFF,TGTGCTCTTGGGAACCCCCCCTATTTTCCTACTGAAACAGCACAACTCTTCTTT
TRDD3,TRDJ1,TRAV38-2/DV8,17,large,CAYRQRGVLGDTDKLIF,TGTGCTTATCGCCAACGAGGGGTACTGGGGGACACCGATAAACTCATCTTT
TRDD3,TRDJ1,TRDV1,21,large,CALGELDSAACGGLEADKLIF,TGTGCTCTTGGGGAACTGGACTCCGCCGCCTGTGGGGGATTAGAGGCCGATAAACTCATCTTT
-,TRDJ3,TRDV2,19,-,CACDTVLALSSWDTRQMFF,TGTGCCTGTGACACCGTTCTGGCCCTAAGCTCCTGGGACACCCGACAGATGTTTTTC
TRDD3,TRDJ1,TRDV1,17,-,CALGEPWDTGFTDKLIF,TGTGCTCTTGGGGAACCTTGGGATACGGGTTTTACCGATAAACTCATCTTT
TRDD3,TRDJ3,TRDV2,19,few,CACDPTGETLSWDTRQMFF,TGTGCCTGTGACCCAACTGGGGAAACTCTCTCCTGGGACACCAGACAGATGTTTTTC
TRDD3,TRDJ1,TRDV1,20,large,CALGELVISSLGDTPDKLIF,TGTGCTCTTGGGGAACTAGTGATTTCCTCACTGGGGGATACACCCGATAAACTCATCTTT
-,TRDJ1,TRDV2,15,-,CACDSLSGDTDKLIF,TGTGCCTGTGACTCACTATCCGGGGACACCGATAAACTCATCTTT